Presented here are 7 T cell receptor beta chains from one specimen sequenced in a study of identical twins. MiXCR, run by TCRdb on the 5' RACE reads, gives a single entry per CDR3 protein. Found here are about 530,000 distinct CDR3 sequences, about 20% of them singletons; the top ten hold roughly 0.5%. This sample also belongs to another study, concerning yellow fever vaccine responses in identical twins.

Sequenced input: CD4+ T cells sorted from blood. The receptors derive from a woman younger than 30 in good health.

This clonotype was observed a handful of times. CDR3 residues: CASSTQGVDQPQHF. CDR3 coding DNA: TGTGCCAGTAGTACACAGGGGGTTGATCAGCCCCAGCATTTT. This chain connects TRBV19 to TRBJ1-5; TRBD1 matches at 8 bases. Germline values: CDR1 LNHDA, CDR2 SQIVND (reference sequence). The CDR3 extends over 14 amino acids. J lost 5 bases, V lost 4 bases, and 4 bases had no gene match.

The rearrangement joins TRBV12-3 or TRBV12-4 to TRBJ1-1, with TRBD1 matching over 8 bases. Unmatched junction bases numbered 7, after V lost 7 bases and J lost 0 bases. This CDR3 is built from 15 residues. CDR3 sequence (DNA): TGTGCCAGCACCGCGACAGGGGTCTTGAACACTGAAGCTTTCTTT. This gives the protein CASTATGVLNTEAFF.

V usage is TRBV12-3 or TRBV12-4 and J usage is TRBJ1-4; D perhaps matches TRBD1 (6 bases). The CDR3 is 15 amino acids. Trimming stripped 6 bases from V and 11 bases from J, with 22 bases between. The CDR3: CASSPRDTGINKLFF. CDR3 in DNA: TGTGCCAGCAGCCCTCGGGACACTGGGATTAATAAACTGTTTTTT.

J is TRBJ2-7 and V is TRBV10-3, with D possibly matching TRBD2 (6 bases). The germline CDR1 and CDR2 sequences are ENHRY and SYGVKD. V was clipped by 5 bases and J by 1 base, with 12 bases between them. CDR3 length: 14 residues. The CDR3 spells CAISTLGGSYEQYF. As DNA, the CDR3 is TGTGCCATCAGTACCCTCGGGGGATCCTACGAGCAGTACTTC.

V usage is TRBV24-1 and J usage is TRBJ2-1, with TRBD2 matching over 10 bases. The CDR3 runs to 15 residues. Germline loops: CDR1 KGHDR, CDR2 SFDVKD. With 5 bases clipped from V and 4 bases from J, the junction kept 4 bases outside the gene matches. As DNA, the CDR3 is TGTGCCACCAGTGCAGGACTAGCGGAGTACAATGAGCAGTTCTTC. Its translation: CATSAGLAEYNEQFF.

CDR3 loop: CSAREGGGIRDTQYF. CDR3 nucleotides: TGCAGTGCTAGAGAAGGTGGGGGAATAAGAGATACGCAGTATTTT. The gene calls are TRBV20-1 and TRBJ2-3, with D perhaps assigned TRBD1 or TRBD2 (5 bases each). The CDR3 is 15 residues long. Germline loops: CDR1 DFQATT, CDR2 SNEGSKA (reference sequence). V lost 0 bases to trimming and J lost 5 bases, with 15 bases between them.

This clonotype has only a few counts. The genes are TRBV5-1 and TRBJ2-7; D is unresolved. Germline V gives CDR1 SGHRS, CDR2 YFSETQ. V was pared by 1 base and J by 2 bases, with 13 bases between. CDR3 size: 15 residues. CDR3 DNA sequence: TGCGCCAGCAGCTTGTTGCAGAGCGTTACCTACGAGCAGTACTTC. Translating gives CASSLLQSVTYEQYF.